Each of the 31 T cell receptor beta chains below was sequenced from the same sample in a study of identical twins. TCRdb itself ran the 5' RACE reads through MiXCR, one entry per CDR3 protein. The sample contains 200,000 to 250,000 distinct CDR3 sequences, over 5% of which appear only once. These data were also reused for a study on T cells expressing NK-cell markers.

Sequences were obtained from CD8+ T cells sorted from blood. The receptors derive from a woman aged 18-29 years in good health.

CDR3 in DNA: TGTGCCAGCAGTTCGGACTTTACTGAAGCTTTCTTT. Its protein product is CASSSDFTEAFF. This chain links TRBV12-3 or TRBV12-4 with TRBJ1-1, with D uncertain. The CDR3 runs to 12 residues. The V and J ends lost 4 bases and 5 bases respectively, with 8 bases between them.

This clonotype has a handful of counts. The CDR3 here is CASSLGGLQYNEQFF. DNA of the CDR3: TGTGCCAGCAGTTTAGGGGGTCTGCAATACAATGAGCAGTTCTTC. The V and J genes are TRBV12-3 or TRBV12-4 and TRBJ2-1; no reliable D call. The CDR3 totals 15 residues. Trimming pared 1 base from V and 4 bases from J, leaving 11 bases between.

This clonotype occurred many times. The CDR3 loop is CASSPSGGTEAFF. CDR3 bases: TGTGCCAGCAGTCCTTCAGGGGGGACTGAAGCTTTCTTT. The chain employs TRBV9 and TRBJ1-1; 7 bases align to TRBD1. The germline gives CDR1 SGDLS, CDR2 YYNGEE. The CDR3 has 13 residues. V gave up 5 bases and J gave up 5 bases; unmatched junction bases: 6.

This clonotype was seen repeatedly, ten times or more. The chain has TRBV7-9 and TRBJ2-7; no clear D gene. Deletions cut 6 bases from V and 4 bases from J, with 10 bases between. This CDR3 has 12 residues. Germline CDR1 reads SEHNR; CDR2 reads FQNEAQ (reference sequence). The CDR3 here is CASSSMVYEQYF. The CDR3 DNA is TGTGCCAGCAGTTCAATGGTATACGAGCAGTACTTC.

This clonotype was observed many times. The V call is TRBV4-3, the J call TRBJ2-3; the D is unclear. This CDR3 comprises 15 residues. Deletions cut 1 base from V and 0 bases from J, with 8 bases between. Germline CDR1 is LGHNA and CDR2 is YSLEER. The DNA for the CDR3 is TGCGCCAGCAGCCAAGTACCCGGGAGCACAGATACGCAGTATTTT. It is translated as CASSQVPGSTDTQYF.

This clonotype was found a few times. The V call is TRBV6-5, the J call TRBJ1-2; TRBD1 aligns across 10 bases. Germline V gives CDR1 MNHEY, CDR2 SVGAGI. V trimming: 0 bases; J trimming: 8 bases; junction bases outside the gene matches: 15. There are 18 residues in the CDR3. The CDR3 nucleotides read TGTGCCAGCAGTTACTCGATTGAGTCTGTGGGACAGGGGCCCGGCTACACCTTC. Amino acid sequence: CASSYSIESVGQGPGYTF.

The chain recombines TRBV9 with TRBJ2-7, with TRBD1 identical over 9 bases. The ends lost 0 bases at V and 3 bases at J; junction bases unmatched: 4. This CDR3 comprises 15 residues. Looked up from germline, CDR1 is SGDLS and CDR2 is YYNGEE. The CDR3 sequence: CASSVGGTGHYEQYF. In DNA form, the CDR3 reads TGTGCCAGCAGCGTAGGAGGGACAGGGCACTACGAGCAGTACTTC.

The chain employs TRBV7-2 and TRBJ1-5, with D unclear. V was clipped by 3 bases and J by 6 bases, with 12 bases between them. CDR3 length: 14 residues. Germline values: CDR1 SGHTA, CDR2 FQGNSA. CDR3 sequence (DNA): TGTGCCAGCAGCTTTCTCGGGGAGGGTCAGCCCCAGCATTTT. Its translation is CASSFLGEGQPQHF.

This clonotype was seen a handful of times. The genes are TRBV5-1 and TRBJ2-7, with D perhaps assigned TRBD1 or TRBD2 (5 bases each). Deletions cut 1 base from V and 4 bases from J, with 12 bases between. From germline, CDR1 is SGHRS and CDR2 YFSETQ. The CDR3 covers 14 residues. DNA of the CDR3: TGCGCCAGCAGCTTGCCTGTTGAGGGGTACGAGCAGTACTTC. This sequence encodes CASSLPVEGYEQYF.

This clonotype was seen many times. The CDR3 region is CASVSGTGLLDEQFF. The CDR3 nucleotides read TGTGCCAGTGTATCCGGGACAGGGTTATTGGATGAGCAGTTCTTC. The chain has TRBV7-9 and TRBJ2-1, with TRBD1 identical over 9 bases. CDR1 SEHNR and CDR2 FQNEAQ come from the germline V gene (reference sequence). With V trimmed by 9 bases and J by 8 bases, 14 bases remained unmatched. The CDR3 sequence is 15 residues long.

This chain connects TRBV2 to TRBJ2-2; perhaps TRBD1 as D (5 bases). V lost 2 bases and J lost 1, with 8 bases in between. The CDR3 length is 15 residues. CDR1 SNHLY and CDR2 FYNNEI come from the germline V gene. The CDR3 DNA sequence: TGTGCCAGCAGTGAATGGCAGGGGAACACCGGGGAGCTGTTTTTT. Amino acid sequence: CASSEWQGNTGELFF.

The chain uses TRBV25-1 and TRBJ2-2; D might be TRBD1 (5 bases). This CDR3 has 18 residues. CDR1 is MGHDK and CDR2 is SYGVNS in the germline V gene. V lost 7 bases to trimming and J lost 2 bases, with 23 bases between them. This chain's CDR3 is CASIQGSQGRSNTGELFF. In DNA, the CDR3 is TGTGCCAGCATCCAAGGATCCCAGGGCCGGTCAAACACCGGGGAGCTGTTTTTT.

The chain recombines TRBV20-1 with TRBJ2-3, with D unclear. CDR3 size: 14 residues. The germline CDR1 and CDR2 sequences are DFQATT and SNEGSKA (reference sequence). V was trimmed by 6 bases and J by 2 bases, leaving 15 bases between them. Here the CDR3 reads CSAGATGPTDTQYF. CDR3 DNA sequence: TGCAGTGCAGGAGCAACTGGACCCACAGATACGCAGTATTTT.

This clonotype has a count of ten or more. The chain employs TRBV12-3 or TRBV12-4 and TRBJ2-7; no firm D call. The length of the CDR3 is 12 residues. V was clipped by 4 bases and J by 7 bases, with 11 bases between them. As DNA, the CDR3 is TGTGCCAGCAGTTCGCTAAATCGGGAGCAGTACTTC. Its translation is CASSSLNREQYF.

The table lists this clonotype with a few counts. The rearrangement uses TRBV27 and TRBJ1-1; no definite D call. Trimming left V 3 bases short and J 2 bases short, with 10 bases between. The CDR3 contains 14 residues. Germline lookup yields CDR1 MNHEY and CDR2 SMNVEV (reference sequence). The CDR3 spells CASSFNGPNTEAFF. The DNA of the CDR3 is TGTGCCAGCAGTTTTAACGGACCAAACACTGAAGCTTTCTTT.

This clonotype was observed at least ten times. V and J are TRBV29-1 and TRBJ2-7; 7 bases are a match to TRBD1. The V gene end was trimmed by 4 bases and the J gene end by 0 bases; junction bases not matched to a gene: 9. The CDR3 has 15 amino acids. Germline CDR1 and CDR2: SQVTM and ANQGSEA. CDR3 in DNA: TGCAGCGTTGTTGGTCCGGGACAGAGCTCCTACGAGCAGTACTTC. Protein: CSVVGPGQSSYEQYF.

The V and J genes are TRBV20-1 and TRBJ2-7; D is ambiguous. V was pared by 0 bases and J by 5 bases, with 17 bases between. The CDR3 spans 15 residues. CDR1 and CDR2 from the germline V gene are DFQATT and SNEGSKA (reference sequence). CDR3 amino acids: CSARDTRKSIHEQYF. CDR3 nucleotide sequence: TGCAGTGCTAGAGATACACGAAAATCCATCCACGAGCAGTACTTC.

In the case of this clonotype: At one end the junction does not follow the germline gene, possibly because of a read error. This rearrangement joins TRBV27 to TRBJ1-1, with D hard to call. The CDR3 runs 13 residues. CDR1 is MNHEY, CDR2 SMNVEV, per germline (reference sequence). The CDR3 reads CASSLTVNTEASF. The CDR3 coding sequence is TGTGCCAGCAGTCTAACAGTGAACACTGAAGCTTCCTTT.

CDR3 residues: CASSLLGTRDNEQFF. CDR3 sequence (DNA): TGTGCCAGCAGTTTATTGGGGACCAGGGACAATGAGCAGTTCTTC. This chain connects TRBV27 to TRBJ2-1; the D call may be TRBD1 or TRBD2 (5 bases each). CDR1 and CDR2 from the germline V gene are MNHEY and SMNVEV (reference sequence). The CDR3 has 15 amino acids. V was clipped by 1 base and J by 5 bases, with 12 bases between them.

CDR3 coding DNA: TGTGCCAGCAGCCGGCCCGGGTGGGCTGAAGCTTTCTTT. It is translated as CASSRPGWAEAFF. The genes are TRBV7-2 and TRBJ1-1; D gene unclear. Germline V gene sequence: CDR1 SGHTA, CDR2 FQGNSA. Deletions cut 5 bases from V and 6 bases from J, with 13 bases between. The CDR3 has 13 residues.

This clonotype was seen many times. The chain recombines TRBV6-2 or TRBV6-3 with TRBJ2-7; possible D gene TRBD2, 6 bases. Trimming cost V 4 bases and J 2 bases, with 12 bases left between them. CDR3 length: 14 residues. Per germline, CDR1 MNHEY and CDR2 SVGEGT. The CDR3 loop is CASSLVGLTYEQYF. CDR3 DNA: TGTGCCAGCAGTTTGGTGGGACTTACCTACGAGCAGTACTTC.

This clonotype was picked up a small number of times. This chain uses TRBV6-4 with TRBJ2-1; TRBD2 aligns across 8 bases. Per the germline V gene, CDR1 is MRHNA and CDR2 is SNTAGT. The CDR3 runs to 15 residues. Unmatched junction bases numbered 7, after V lost 6 bases and J lost 3 bases. As DNA, the CDR3 is TGTGCCAGCAGCCCCAAAAGCGGGAGCTACAATGAGCAGTTCTTC. Amino acids: CASSPKSGSYNEQFF.

This clonotype was counted at least ten times. This chain joins TRBV27 and TRBJ2-5; D gene uncertain. CDR1 is MNHEY and CDR2 is SMNVEV in the germline V gene (reference sequence). The ends were cut back, 3 bases at V and 5 bases at J, with 13 bases in the middle. The CDR3 extends over 14 amino acids. CDR3 DNA sequence: TGTGCCAGCAGTTTTGTTACGGGTGCGGAGACCCAGTACTTC. Residues: CASSFVTGAETQYF.

The V call is TRBV7-9, the J call TRBJ1-1; D not resolved. V was shortened by 5 bases and J by 6 bases, with 10 bases between the two germline ends. The CDR3 is 12 residues long. CDR1 and CDR2 (germline): SEHNR, FQNEAQ (reference sequence). CDR3 DNA: TGTGCCAGCAGCCCCGAAATCGCTGAAGCTTTCTTT. Amino acids: CASSPEIAEAFF.

This clonotype was seen only a few times. The chain carries TRBV6-5 and TRBJ2-1, with D perhaps TRBD1 or TRBD2 (5 bases each). The CDR3 runs 17 residues. V was pared by 0 bases and J by 9 bases, with 21 bases between. From germline, CDR1 is MNHEY and CDR2 SVGAGI. The CDR3 spells CASSYSRDPVLLGEQFF. In DNA, the CDR3 is TGTGCCAGCAGTTACTCGAGGGACCCAGTTCTGTTGGGTGAGCAGTTCTTC.

This chain links TRBV12-3 or TRBV12-4 with TRBJ2-3; no clear D. This CDR3 contains 19 residues. V was pared by 5 bases and J by 0 bases, with 24 bases between. CDR3 in DNA: TGTGCCAGCAGTCCCCTCCTCGGTCCCGGAAGTTCTAGCACAGATACGCAGTATTTT. Translating gives CASSPLLGPGSSSTDTQYF.

This clonotype turned up a few times. The chain employs TRBV11-3 and TRBJ2-3; TRBD1 agrees at 9 bases. Trimming took 5 bases from V and 2 from J; bases not matched to a gene: 8. Germline-derived CDR1 and CDR2 are SGHNT and YENEEA. This CDR3 comprises 16 residues. CDR3 DNA: TGTGCCAGCAGCCTCCGGGACAGGGTGTTCACAGATACGCAGTATTTT. Translation gives CASSLRDRVFTDTQYF.

V gene TRBV9 combines with J gene TRBJ2-1; D is possibly TRBD1 or TRBD2 (7 bases each). The V end lost 5 bases, the J end lost 4 bases, and 19 bases lay between the germline ends. CDR3 length equals 16 residues. Germline V CDR1 and CDR2: SGDLS, YYNGEE. The CDR3 sequence: CASSATAGTVYNEQFF. The CDR3 DNA sequence: TGTGCCAGCAGTGCCACAGCGGGGACAGTTTACAATGAGCAGTTCTTC.

J is TRBJ2-6 and V is TRBV25-1; D gene ambiguous. The CDR3 is 16 amino acids. Per the germline V gene, CDR1 is MGHDK and CDR2 is SYGVNS. Trimming cost V 0 bases and J 1 base, with 7 bases left between them. CDR3 nucleotides: TGTGCCAGCAGTGAATATCAGATGTCTGGGGCCAACGTCCTGACTTTC. Translating it yields CASSEYQMSGANVLTF.

The CDR3 DNA follows: TGTGCCAGCTGGGGAATGGGAGAGAGGGAAGCTTTCTTT. Its protein product is CASWGMGEREAFF. J is TRBJ1-1 and V is TRBV6-6; D uncertain. The CDR3 runs to 13 residues. The V end was cut by 8 bases, the J end by 8 bases, with 18 bases between. Germline values: CDR1 MNHNY, CDR2 SVGAGI (reference sequence).

The rearrangement links TRBV5-1 to TRBJ2-1, with 11 bases matching TRBD1. V shed 3 bases, J shed 7 bases, and the junction held 3 bases outside the gene matches. The germline V gene has CDR1 SGHRS and CDR2 YFSETQ. The CDR3 totals 14 residues. DNA of the CDR3: TGCGCCAGCAGCTCCGGGACAGGGGGTAATGAGCAGTTCTTC. Protein product: CASSSGTGGNEQFF. Complete variable domain (other parts from reference TRBV5-1 and TRBJ2-1): KAGVTQTPRYLIKTRGQQVTLSCSPISGHRSVSWYQQTPGQGLQFLFEYFSETQRNKGNFPGRFSGRQFSNSRSEMNVSTLELGDSALYLCASSSGTGGNEQFFGPGTRLTVL.